The 30 T cell receptor beta chains given below trace back to one sample, sequenced in a study of T cell responses to AZD1222 COVID-19 vaccine. Sequenced by immunoSEQ multiplex PCR; TCRdb stores in-frame clones only, minus some. The sample comprises about 60,000 clones, about 89% of which are singletons, and roughly 6.7% rests with the top ten. The source material was peripheral blood, sampled 28 days after the second dose of the MenACWY control vaccine. Receptors were obtained from an adult who received the MenACWY meningococcal vaccine as a control.

This clone was counted once. This chain connects TRBV12-3 or TRBV12-4 to TRBJ1-6, with unresolved D. The CDR3 sequence is 13 residues long. Trimming pared 5 bases from V and 8 bases from J, leaving 10 bases between. CDR3 DNA: TGTGCCAGCAGTCCTTCCCGGGATTCACCCCTCCACTTT. It translates to CASSPSRDSPLHF.

V usage is TRBV28 and J usage is TRBJ1-1, with 9 bases aligning to TRBD1. CDR3 length: 15 amino acids. V was pared by 2 bases and J by 4 bases, with 5 bases of the junction left unmatched. Germline V CDR1 and CDR2: MDHEN, SYDVKM. The CDR3 protein is CASSLGDRVGTEAFF. The CDR3 DNA is TGTGCCAGCAGTTTAGGGGACAGGGTCGGCACTGAAGCTTTCTTT.

V is TRBV4-1 and J is TRBJ2-7; D remains ambiguous. Trimming left V 1 base short and J 0 bases short, with 7 bases between. The CDR3 totals 14 residues. The germline CDR1 and CDR2 sequences are MGHRA and YSYEKL. CDR3: CASSQVGDSYEQYF. The CDR3 DNA is TGCGCCAGCAGCCAAGTTGGGGACTCCTACGAGCAGTACTTC.

The V and J genes are TRBV4-3 and TRBJ1-4; 9 nucleotides match TRBD1. Germline CDR1 LGHNA, CDR2 YSLEER. Germline trimming cut 3 bases from V and 6 bases from J; bases unmatched to any gene: 5. The CDR3 consists of 15 residues. CDR3 residues: CASSQGQGSYEKLFF. In DNA form, the CDR3 reads TGCGCCAGCAGCCAGGGACAGGGAAGTTATGAAAAACTGTTTTTT.

This rearrangement joins TRBV10-3 to TRBJ1-3; D not certain. This CDR3 region has 15 residues. CDR1 and CDR2 from the germline V gene are ENHRY and SYGVKD. The V end was cut by 7 bases, the J end by 1 base, with 14 bases between. The CDR3 sequence is CAINMGGKSGNTIYF. In DNA form, the CDR3 reads TGTGCCATCAACATGGGTGGGAAGTCTGGAAACACCATATATTTT.

The rearrangement uses TRBV7-2 and TRBJ2-2; D is unclear. The germline V gene has CDR1 SGHTA and CDR2 FQGNSA. The CDR3 loop spans 14 amino acids. V lost 5 bases and J 1 base, leaving 8 bases between the germline ends. The CDR3 loop is CASSPGWNTGELFF. CDR3 DNA: TGTGCCAGCAGCCCGGGTTGGAACACCGGGGAGCTGTTTTTT.

The table lists this clone with a count of one. This rearrangement joins TRBV6-2 or TRBV6-3 to TRBJ2-7; D not resolved. V dropped 4 bases and J dropped 5 bases, with 12 bases sitting between them. Germline V gene lookup returns CDR1 MNHEY and CDR2 SVGEGT. This CDR3 spans 13 amino acids. The CDR3 DNA is TGTGCCAGCAGTTCGAGAGTAGGGCACGAGCAGTACTTC. It translates to CASSSRVGHEQYF.

This clone has only a few counts. This chain joins TRBV7-9 and TRBJ2-7; either TRBD1 or TRBD2 may fit D (5 bases each). This CDR3 has 14 residues. Germline V gene data show CDR1 as SEHNR and CDR2 as FQNEAQ (reference sequence). V shed 4 bases and J shed 7 bases, with 17 bases lying between them. The CDR3 bases are TGTGCCAGCAGCTCGTCCCGGGACGGGGTAGAGCAGTACTTC. Translating gives CASSSSRDGVEQYF.

The chain couples TRBV10-3 to TRBJ2-3; 11 nucleotides line up with TRBD2. V dropped 7 bases and J dropped 3; count of bases not matched to a gene: 6. CDR1 is ENHRY and CDR2 is SYGVKD in the germline V gene. The CDR3 has 15 residues. CDR3 in DNA: TGTGCCATCATATCTAGCGGGAGGCGTACAGATACGCAGTATTTT. Translating gives CAIISSGRRTDTQYF.

This chain uses TRBV7-2 with TRBJ1-2; no reliable D call. Germline CDR1 and CDR2: SGHTA and FQGNSA. V was shortened by 1 base and J by 5 bases, with 14 bases between the two germline ends. The CDR3 consists of 15 residues. As DNA, the CDR3 is TGTGCCAGCAGCTTAGAGATTGCGGGCCAGTATGGCTACACCTTC. Its protein is CASSLEIAGQYGYTF.

The chain is built from TRBV3-1 (or the pseudogene TRBV3-2) and TRBJ1-1; possibly TRBD1 for D (5 bases). CDR1 is LGHDT, CDR2 YNNKEL, per germline (reference sequence). Trimming took 0 bases from V and 5 from J, leaving 19 bases between them. The CDR3 loop spans 17 amino acids. The CDR3 is CASSQDLRYIRTTEAFF. In DNA form, the CDR3 reads TGTGCCAGCAGCCAAGATCTGAGGTACATCCGGACAACTGAAGCTTTCTTT.

The rearrangement links TRBV9 to TRBJ1-4; the D gene is possibly TRBD1 (6 bases). Trimming took 2 bases from V and 3 from J, leaving 29 bases between them. CDR1 SGDLS and CDR2 YYNGEE come from the germline V gene. This CDR3 has 21 residues. CDR3 region: CASSVNPLGAPGAVANEKLFF. CDR3 nucleotide sequence: TGTGCCAGCAGCGTTAATCCCCTAGGGGCGCCGGGGGCCGTGGCTAATGAAAAACTGTTTTTT.

The rearrangement joins TRBV7-3 to TRBJ1-2; D may be TRBD1 (6 bases). The V end was cut by 1 base, the J end by 3 bases, with 12 bases between. Germline-derived CDR1 and CDR2 are SGHTA and FQGTGA. This CDR3 is 15 amino acids long. Here the CDR3 reads CASSLIPGDDYGYTF. In DNA form, the CDR3 reads TGTGCCAGCAGCTTAATCCCAGGGGACGACTATGGCTACACCTTC.

In DNA, the CDR3 is TGTGCCAGCAGTGGGACAGGGGGCGCGGGGCAGCCCCAGCATTTT. Encoded protein: CASSGTGGAGQPQHF. The J gene is TRBJ1-5, the V gene TRBV28; TRBD1 matches 12 bases. V shed 5 bases, J shed 7 bases, and the junction held 6 bases outside the gene matches. CDR3 length: 15 residues. Germline CDR1 is MDHEN and CDR2 is SYDVKM.

The V gene is TRBV28, the J gene TRBJ1-5, with D uncertain. The CDR3 extends over 8 amino acids. Germline loops: CDR1 MDHEN, CDR2 SYDVKM. The CDR3 nucleotides are TGTGTCCGTCAGCCCCAGCATTTT. Its protein product is CVRQPQHF.

Here the CDR3 DNA reads TGTGCCAGCAGTCCCGACGGACATAGCAATCAGCCCCAGCATTTT. Translated, it gives CASSPDGHSNQPQHF. The gene calls are TRBV25-1 and TRBJ1-5, with D possibly matching TRBD1 (5 bases). CDR3 length: 15 amino acids. Germline loops: CDR1 MGHDK, CDR2 SYGVNS. Trimming shortened V by 5 bases and J by 0 bases, and 11 bases separated the two germline ends.

This chain joins TRBV6-6 and TRBJ1-3; weak D call: TRBD1 (5 bases). The CDR3 loop spans 14 amino acids. V was clipped by 6 bases and J by 0 bases, with 9 bases between them. CDR1 and CDR2 from the germline V gene are MNHNY and SVGAGI (reference sequence). Written as DNA, the CDR3 is TGTGCCAGCAGACAGGCCAGCTCTGGAAACACCATATATTTT. It is translated as CASRQASSGNTIYF.

In this sample, this clone turned up once. The chain links TRBV28 to TRBJ1-4; TRBD1 is a possible D gene (6 bases). Trimming removed 5 bases from V and 0 bases from J, with 10 bases in between. Germline V CDR1 and CDR2: MDHEN, SYDVKM. The CDR3 runs 15 residues. Written as DNA, the CDR3 is TGTGCCAGCAGTGACCCAGGGGCAACTAATGAAAAACTGTTTTTT. Its protein is CASSDPGATNEKLFF.

V is TRBV10-2 and J is TRBJ2-7; 8 positions agree with TRBD1. With V trimmed by 2 bases and J by 3 bases, 9 bases remained unmatched. The CDR3 spans 16 residues. The germline V gene has CDR1 WSHSY and CDR2 SAAADI. The CDR3 bases are TGCGCCAGCAGTGAGGGTAGCGGACAGGGTTACTACGAGCAGTACTTC. This codes for CASSEGSGQGYYEQYF.

This chain uses TRBV12-5 with TRBJ2-4, with TRBD1 as a possible D gene (6 bases). V lost 1 base and J 1 base, leaving 14 bases between the germline ends. This CDR3 spans 17 amino acids. Per the germline V gene, CDR1 is LGHNT and CDR2 is FRNRAP. The CDR3 is CASGLDMMGHAKNIQYF. CDR3 sequence (DNA): TGTGCTAGTGGTTTGGACATGATGGGACACGCCAAAAACATTCAGTACTTC.

The chain combines TRBV2 with TRBJ2-1, with D possibly TRBD1 on 6 matching bases. This CDR3 contains 15 residues. Germline assignment: CDR1 SNHLY and CDR2 FYNNEI. The V gene lost 6 bases and the J gene lost 5 bases, with 17 bases spanning the gap. As DNA, the CDR3 is TGTGCCAGCAGGAAGGGGCAGGGGCTCGACAATGAGCAGTTCTTC. Protein product: CASRKGQGLDNEQFF.

V gene TRBV7-2 combines with J gene TRBJ2-7, with D tentatively TRBD1 (5 bases). The V gene's germline CDR1 is SGHTA and CDR2 FQGNSA. CDR3 length: 13 residues. V was pared by 1 base and J by 5 bases, with 9 bases between. The CDR3 here is CASSLGQSDEQYF. For the CDR3, the DNA is TGTGCCAGCAGCTTAGGACAGTCGGACGAGCAGTACTTC.

V gene TRBV18 combines with J gene TRBJ2-7; 10 bases line up with TRBD1. CDR1 is KGHSH and CDR2 is LQKENI in the germline V gene. The length of the CDR3 is 13 residues. Trimming removed 3 bases from V and 5 bases from J; junction bases left unmatched: 1. CDR3 nucleotide sequence: TGTGCCAGCTCACCGGGGACAGGGGACGAGCAGTACTTC. It specifies CASSPGTGDEQYF.

The chain joins TRBV28 to TRBJ2-7; TRBD1 aligns across 10 bases. The V segment lost 1 base and the J segment 6 bases; nucleotides outside the gene matches: 6. The CDR3 contains 15 residues. Germline V gene data show CDR1 as MDHEN and CDR2 as SYDVKM. Written as DNA, the CDR3 is TGTGCCAGCAGTTTATCGGACAGGGGGTTGGGCGAGCAGTACTTC. This translates into CASSLSDRGLGEQYF.

V is TRBV21-1 and J is TRBJ1-1. TRBV21-1 is a pseudogene. CDR3 length: 16 residues. The CDR3 DNA follows: TGTGCCAGCAGCCCACGCCGGGGCACGATGAACACTGAAGCTTTCTTT. Residues: CASSPRRGTMNTEAFF.

The CDR3 is CATSLERSYEQYF. CDR3 bases: TGTGCCACCAGCTTGGAAAGGTCCTACGAGCAGTACTTC. The chain uses TRBV15 and TRBJ2-7; D unclear. The CDR3 is 13 residues long. With 5 bases removed from V and 1 base from J, the gap between germline ends came to 9 bases. CDR1 is LNHNV, CDR2 YYDKDF, per germline (reference sequence).

The rearrangement links TRBV12-3 or TRBV12-4 to TRBJ1-6; D is ambiguous. V lost 5 bases and J 6 bases, leaving 8 bases between the germline ends. The CDR3 contains 13 residues. The CDR3 region is CASSPRGNSPLHF. The CDR3 coding sequence is TGTGCCAGCAGTCCCCGTGGTAATTCACCCCTCCACTTT.

The chain carries TRBV28 and TRBJ1-2; no clear D gene. The germline V gene encodes CDR1 MDHEN and CDR2 SYDVKM. The CDR3 covers 13 residues. CDR3 residues: CATKVDGYYGYTF. In DNA, the CDR3 is TGTGCAACAAAGGTGGACGGCTACTATGGCTACACCTTC.

This clone was observed a single time. As DNA, the CDR3 is TGTGCCAGCAGCCCCTCCGGGGCCCCGCCGCCAAATGAGCAGTTCTTC. Encoded protein: CASSPSGAPPPNEQFF. The chain joins TRBV7-9 to TRBJ2-1; D is perhaps TRBD1 or TRBD2 (5 bases each). This CDR3 is 16 amino acids long. Germline V gene data show CDR1 as SEHNR and CDR2 as FQNEAQ (reference sequence). Trimming removed 5 bases at V and 7 bases at J, with 21 bases between.

The chain uses TRBV5-6 and TRBJ2-2; no clear D gene. The V and J ends lost 1 base and 0 bases respectively, with 16 bases between them. This CDR3 region has 18 residues. Germline CDR1 SGHDT, CDR2 YYEEEE. CDR3 loop: CASSLRGRLDPNTGELFF. The CDR3 coding sequence is TGTGCCAGCAGCTTGCGAGGCAGACTTGATCCGAACACCGGGGAGCTGTTTTTT.